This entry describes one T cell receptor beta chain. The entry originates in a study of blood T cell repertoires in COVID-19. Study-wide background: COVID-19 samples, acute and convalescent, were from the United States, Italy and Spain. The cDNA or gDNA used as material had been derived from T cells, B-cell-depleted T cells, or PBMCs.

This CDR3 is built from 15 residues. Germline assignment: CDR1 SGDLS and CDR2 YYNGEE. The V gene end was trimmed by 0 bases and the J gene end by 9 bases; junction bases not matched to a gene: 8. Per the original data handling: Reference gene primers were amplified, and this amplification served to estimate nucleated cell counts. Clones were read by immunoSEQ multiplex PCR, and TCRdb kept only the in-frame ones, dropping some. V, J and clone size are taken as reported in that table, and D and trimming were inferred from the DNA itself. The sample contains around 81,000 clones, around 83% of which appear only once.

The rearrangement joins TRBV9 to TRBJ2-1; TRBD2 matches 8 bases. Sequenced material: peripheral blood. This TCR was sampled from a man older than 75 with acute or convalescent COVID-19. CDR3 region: CASSVGREGRGEQFF. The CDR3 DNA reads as TGTGCCAGCAGCGTAGGCCGGGAGGGCCGGGGTGAGCAGTTCTTC.